This T cell receptor beta chain is drawn from a study of blood T cell repertoires in COVID-19. Participants spanned ages about 18 to 90 years and resided in 20 to 25 US areas. The protocol was immunoSEQ multiplex PCR, while the TCRdb copy is restricted to in-frame clones and leaves out a portion. This table holds a few hundred thousand clones, roughly 87% found once. The germline gives CDR1 MNHEY, CDR2 SVGEGT. There are 13 residues in the CDR3. With 5 bases removed from V and 4 bases from J, the gap between germline ends came to 11 bases. The chain links TRBV6-2 or TRBV6-3 to TRBJ1-2, with D unclear. Sequenced material: PBMCs or T cells enriched from blood (not recorded which). The sequence was collected from a woman under 30 who had recovered from COVID-19. In nucleotides, the CDR3 is TGTGCCAGCAGTCCCGCCGAGATCTATGGCTACACCTTC. This sequence encodes CASSPAEIYGYTF.